This T cell receptor beta chain derives from a study of blood T cell repertoires in COVID-19 (dated by TCRdb to about 2020). In terms of the full investigation: Samples covering the acute and convalescent phases of COVID-19 were provided by collaborators in the United States, Italy and Spain. HLA class I and class II types, where available, came from metadata supplied by the sample provider rather than from assay-based typing. The material from the prospective study consisted of cDNA or gDNA derived from T cells, B-cell-depleted T cells, or PBMCs. The sample metadata nearly always contained a de-identified subject ID, COVID-19 status, age in years and sex. The repertoires were made available in a free public database intended to serve as a resource for research on the immune response to SARS-CoV-2. Subjects who had been exposed to COVID-19, were actively infected with it, or had recovered from it provided the deeply sampled blood TCRbeta repertoires that made up the dataset. Samples came from the ongoing ImmuneRACE study (first 160 participants) plus 1,254 subjects from 6 global collaborators.

Details on this clone: This clone's antigen is unknown. Qualities for individual bases were not recorded, and no much larger clone is one base off.

Samples from volunteer blood donors who had recovered from COVID-19 were contributed by a second Seattle source. Whole blood was collected in K2EDTA tubes by collaborating institutions according to the institutions' own protocols. For TCRbeta analysis, collaborator samples were shipped as frozen whole blood, as isolated PBMCs, or as DNA extracted from either sample type. What the authors observed across the whole study: How much clinical and demographic metadata was included differed by source and by participant, and the metadata was provided uncurated.

TCRbeta CDR3 regions were amplified from genomic DNA using the immunoSEQ Assay, a bias-controlled multiplex PCR. The study's own analysis went as follows. The number of nucleated cells in each sample was estimated by amplification of reference gene primers within the assay. To quantify the absolute abundance of each unique TCRbeta CDR3 rearrangement, sequence reads were collapsed and filtered. For each sample, productive Simpson clonality was calculated as the square root of Simpson's diversity index across productive rearrangements. In its TCRdb copy, this immuneACCESS table keeps in-frame sequences only and misses some clones. Where compared with another copy, unresolved V genes explain less than half of these, and the others have no known cause. V and J calls and clone size are as listed in that table; D and trimming were resolved from the DNA. This sample has hundreds of thousands of clones in its table, and approximately 86% of those were observed once. In total, the top ten clones hold just over 7% of the sample.

There are 14 amino acids in the CDR3, from cysteine to phenylalanine inclusive. CDR3 DNA is the only sequence kept; it has 42 bases, read in frame from the first base. The junction carries 13 bases between V and J, which are trimmed by 2 bases and 7 bases respectively. For CDR1 and CDR2, the germline V gene lists SGHRS and YFSETQ. The source of this sequence is a man aged 55 to 70 who had recovered from COVID-19. Input material: peripheral blood. Here the chain combines TRBV5-1 and TRBJ2-1; TRBD1 is a possible D gene, resting on 8 matching bases. The CDR3 reads as follows: CASSFLQGGNEQFF. The nucleotide sequence is given as TGCGCCAGCAGCTTTTTACAGGGGGGGAATGAGCAGTTCTTC. Joined to the reference TRBV5-1 and TRBJ2-1 proteins, this CDR3 gives the full variable domain: KAGVTQTPRYLIKTRGQQVTLSCSPISGHRSVSWYQQTPGQGLQFLFEYFSETQRNKGNFPGRFSGRQFSNSRSEMNVSTLELGDSALYLCASSFLQGGNEQFFGPGTRLTVL.